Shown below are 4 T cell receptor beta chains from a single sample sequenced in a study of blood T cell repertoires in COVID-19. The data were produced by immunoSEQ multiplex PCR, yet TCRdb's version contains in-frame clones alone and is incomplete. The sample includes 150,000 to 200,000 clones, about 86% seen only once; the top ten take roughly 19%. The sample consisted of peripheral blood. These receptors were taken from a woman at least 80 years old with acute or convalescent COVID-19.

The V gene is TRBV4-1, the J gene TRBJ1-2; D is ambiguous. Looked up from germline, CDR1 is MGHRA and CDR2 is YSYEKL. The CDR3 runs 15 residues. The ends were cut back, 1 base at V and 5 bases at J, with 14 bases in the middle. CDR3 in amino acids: CASSQGRAALYGYTF. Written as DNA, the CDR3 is TGCGCCAGCAGCCAAGGTCGCGCAGCGCTTTATGGCTACACCTTC.

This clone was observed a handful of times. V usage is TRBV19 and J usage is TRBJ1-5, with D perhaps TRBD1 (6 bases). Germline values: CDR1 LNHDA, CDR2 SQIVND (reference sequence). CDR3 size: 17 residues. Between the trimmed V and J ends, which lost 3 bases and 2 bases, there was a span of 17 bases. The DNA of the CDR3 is TGTGCCAGTAGTATGTCTCGGGGGGCAGGGGGCAATCAGCCCCAGCATTTT. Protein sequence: CASSMSRGAGGNQPQHF. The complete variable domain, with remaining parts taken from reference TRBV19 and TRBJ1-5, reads DGGITQSPKYLFRKEGQNVTLSCEQNLNHDAMYWYRQDPGQGLRLIYYSQIVNDFQKGDIAEGYSVSREKKESFPLTVTSAQKNPTAFYLCASSMSRGAGGNQPQHFGDGTRLSIL.

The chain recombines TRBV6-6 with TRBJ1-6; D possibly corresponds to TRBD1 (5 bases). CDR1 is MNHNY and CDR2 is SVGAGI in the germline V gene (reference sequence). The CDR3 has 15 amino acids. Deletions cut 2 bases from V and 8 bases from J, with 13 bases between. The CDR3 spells CASSYAGDWDSPLHF. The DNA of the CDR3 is TGTGCCAGCAGTTACGCGGGGGACTGGGATTCACCCCTCCACTTT.

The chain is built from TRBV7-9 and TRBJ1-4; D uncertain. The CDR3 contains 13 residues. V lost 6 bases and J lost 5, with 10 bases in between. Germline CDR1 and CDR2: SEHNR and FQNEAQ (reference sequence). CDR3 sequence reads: CASSFRLNEKLFF. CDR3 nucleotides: TGTGCCAGCAGTTTCAGACTGAATGAAAAACTGTTTTTT.